These 8 T cell receptor beta chains originate from one sample sequenced in a study of T cells after yellow fever vaccination. TCRdb independently ran MiXCR on the 5' RACE reads; one entry per CDR3 protein. Of fewer than 35,000 distinct CDR3 sequences in the sample, under 12% were seen once. The sample here was PBMCs, either bulk or a sorted T-cell subset (CD4+, CD8+, memory, or dextramer-sorted; not recorded which), taken roughly 14 days after the first yellow fever vaccination. The receptors stem from a man younger than 30 who received the YFV17D yellow fever vaccine.

This clonotype was observed many times. The V and J genes are TRBV7-9 and TRBJ1-5, with D tentatively TRBD1 (6 bases). The V and J ends lost 4 bases and 3 bases respectively, with 13 bases between them. The germline gives CDR1 SEHNR, CDR2 FQNEAQ (reference sequence). The CDR3 length is 15 residues. The CDR3 sequence: CASSSGQIINQPQHF. The CDR3 coding sequence is TGTGCCAGCAGCTCCGGACAGATTATCAATCAGCCCCAGCATTTT.

This clonotype was detected ten times or more. The V gene is TRBV24-1, the J gene TRBJ2-1, with D perhaps given as TRBD1 or TRBD2 (5 bases each). Trimming removed 1 base from V and 9 bases from J, with 9 bases in between. The CDR3 length is 13 residues. Germline lookup yields CDR1 KGHDR and CDR2 SFDVKD. CDR3 DNA sequence: TGTGCCACCAGTGATTTAGTGGGGACTGAGCAGTTCTTC. Translating gives CATSDLVGTEQFF.

This clonotype has a count of ten or more. This chain links TRBV20-1 with TRBJ1-1; no reliable D call. Trimming removed 1 base from V and 1 base from J, with 10 bases in between. The CDR3 has 14 amino acids. Germline lookup yields CDR1 DFQATT and CDR2 SNEGSKA (reference sequence). CDR3: CSARGGPTNTEAFF. The CDR3 DNA follows: TGCAGTGCTAGAGGAGGGCCCACGAACACTGAAGCTTTCTTT.

This clonotype has ten or more counts. This sequence joins TRBV12-3 or TRBV12-4 and TRBJ2-2; the match to TRBD1 covers 8 bases. Trimming cost V 6 bases and J 9 bases; bases outside gene matches: 9. This CDR3 spans 14 amino acids. CDR3 coding DNA: TGTGCCAGCAGACTCGGACAGGGAAGGCGGGAGCTGTTTTTT. Translating it yields CASRLGQGRRELFF.

Ten or more counts support this clonotype. The rearrangement links TRBV4-3 to TRBJ1-5; 7 nucleotides agree with TRBD1. The CDR3 covers 16 residues. The germline gives CDR1 LGHNA, CDR2 YSLEER. V was clipped by 0 bases and J by 4 bases; unmatched bases: 6. The DNA of the CDR3 is TGCGCCAGCAGCCAAGATCGGACAGGATTAAATCAGCCCCAGCATTTT. As protein: CASSQDRTGLNQPQHF.

This clonotype has a count of ten or more. The chain is built from TRBV5-1 and TRBJ2-2, with D uncertain. This CDR3 is built from 14 residues. V dropped 3 bases and J dropped 4 bases, with 10 bases sitting between them. Germline assignment: CDR1 SGHRS and CDR2 YFSETQ. The CDR3 DNA is TGCGCCAGCAGCTCCCATCGGAGCACCGGGGAGCTGTTTTTT. Amino acids: CASSSHRSTGELFF.

In the case of this clonotype: A much larger clone is a single base away; this may be a read error. V and J are TRBV3-1 and TRBJ2-3; no firm D call. CDR3 length: 17 amino acids. Germline V gives CDR1 LGHDT, CDR2 YNNKEL (reference sequence). CDR3 nucleotides: TGTGCCACCAGCCAAGTACATTCTTCATTCGCAGCTTTGGCGCAGTATTTT. It yields the protein CATSQVHSSFAALAQYF.

This clonotype was counted many times. This chain links TRBV6-2 or TRBV6-3 with TRBJ2-2; 11 nucleotides line up with TRBD2. V gave up 5 bases and J gave up 3 bases; unmatched junction bases: 2. The CDR3 totals 15 residues. Germline CDR1 MNHEY, CDR2 SVGEGT. The CDR3 DNA reads as TGTGCCAGCAGTACGGGACTAGCGGACACCGGGGAGCTGTTTTTT. Its protein is CASSTGLADTGELFF.